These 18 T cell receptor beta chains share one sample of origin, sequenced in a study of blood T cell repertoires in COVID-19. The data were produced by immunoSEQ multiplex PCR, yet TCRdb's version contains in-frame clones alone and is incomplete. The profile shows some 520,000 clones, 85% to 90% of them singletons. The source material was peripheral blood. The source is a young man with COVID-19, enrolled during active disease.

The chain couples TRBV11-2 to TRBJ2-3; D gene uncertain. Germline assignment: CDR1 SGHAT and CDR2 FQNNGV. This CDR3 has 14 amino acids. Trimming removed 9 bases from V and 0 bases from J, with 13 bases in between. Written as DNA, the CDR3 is TGTGCCAGTAAGGCGGTCGTTAGCACAGATACGCAGTATTTT. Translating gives CASKAVVSTDTQYF.

The CDR3 is CASSPMGRSTDTQYF. For the CDR3, the DNA is TGCGCCAGCAGCCCCATGGGGCGGAGCACAGATACGCAGTATTTT. This sequence joins TRBV5-1 and TRBJ2-3; D possibly corresponds to TRBD1 (5 bases). The CDR3 has 15 amino acids. Looked up from germline, CDR1 is SGHRS and CDR2 is YFSETQ. Trimming removed 4 bases at V and 0 bases at J, with 12 bases between.

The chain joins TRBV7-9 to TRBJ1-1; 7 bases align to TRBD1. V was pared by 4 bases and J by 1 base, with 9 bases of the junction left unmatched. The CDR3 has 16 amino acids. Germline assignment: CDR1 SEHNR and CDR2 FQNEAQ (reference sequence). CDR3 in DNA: TGTGCCAGCAGCTATCCCGCCGGGACAGCGAACACTGAAGCTTTCTTT. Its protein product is CASSYPAGTANTEAFF.

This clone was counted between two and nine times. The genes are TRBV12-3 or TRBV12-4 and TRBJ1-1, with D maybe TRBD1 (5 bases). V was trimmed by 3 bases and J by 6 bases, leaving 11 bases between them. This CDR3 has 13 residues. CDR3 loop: CASSFLLGAEAFF. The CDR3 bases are TGTGCCAGCAGTTTTTTGTTAGGGGCTGAAGCTTTCTTT.

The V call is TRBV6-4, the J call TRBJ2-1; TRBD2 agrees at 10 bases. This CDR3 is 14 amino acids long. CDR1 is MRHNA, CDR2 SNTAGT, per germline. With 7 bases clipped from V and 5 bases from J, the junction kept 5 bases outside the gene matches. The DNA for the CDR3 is TGTGCCAGCAATGAGCGGGAGGGGAACAATGAGCAGTTCTTC. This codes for CASNEREGNNEQFF.

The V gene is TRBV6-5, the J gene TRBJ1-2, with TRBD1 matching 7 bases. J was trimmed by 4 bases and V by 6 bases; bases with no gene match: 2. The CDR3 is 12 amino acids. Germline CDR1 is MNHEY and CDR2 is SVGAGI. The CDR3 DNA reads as TGTGCCAGCAGCGGGACAGTCTATGGCTACACCTTC. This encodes CASSGTVYGYTF.

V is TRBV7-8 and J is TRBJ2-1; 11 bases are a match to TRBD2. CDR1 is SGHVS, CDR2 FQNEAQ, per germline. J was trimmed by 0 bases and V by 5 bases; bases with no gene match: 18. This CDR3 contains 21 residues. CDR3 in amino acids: CASSPNLGLAVKMGSYNEQFF. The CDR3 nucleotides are TGTGCCAGCAGCCCCAATCTGGGACTAGCGGTGAAAATGGGCTCCTACAATGAGCAGTTCTTC.

The CDR3 loop reads CASSLVVGDTLTGELFF. In DNA, the CDR3 is TGTGCCAGCAGCTTAGTAGTGGGGGACACCCTTACGGGGGAGCTGTTTTTT. The gene calls are TRBV7-2 and TRBJ2-2; D perhaps matches TRBD1 (6 bases). CDR1 and CDR2 (germline): SGHTA, FQGNSA. V shed 1 base and J shed 8 bases, with 20 bases lying between them. The CDR3 extends over 17 amino acids.

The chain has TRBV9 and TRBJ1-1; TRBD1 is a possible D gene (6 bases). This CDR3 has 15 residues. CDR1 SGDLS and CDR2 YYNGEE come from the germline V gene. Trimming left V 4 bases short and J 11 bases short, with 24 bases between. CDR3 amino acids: CASSRRPGQLLGAFF. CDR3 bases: TGTGCCAGCAGCCGTAGACCGGGACAACTTCTTGGGGCTTTCTTT.

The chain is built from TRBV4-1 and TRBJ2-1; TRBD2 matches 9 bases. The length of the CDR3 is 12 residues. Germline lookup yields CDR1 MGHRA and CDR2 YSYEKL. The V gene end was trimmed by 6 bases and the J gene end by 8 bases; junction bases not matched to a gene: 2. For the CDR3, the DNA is TGCGCCAGCAGGTTAGCGGGAGATGAGCAGTTCTTC. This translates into CASRLAGDEQFF.

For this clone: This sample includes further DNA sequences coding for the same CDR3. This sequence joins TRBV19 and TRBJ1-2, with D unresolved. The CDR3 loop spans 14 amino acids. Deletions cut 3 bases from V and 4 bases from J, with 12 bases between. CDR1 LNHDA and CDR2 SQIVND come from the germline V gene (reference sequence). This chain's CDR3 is CASSIGGGSYGYTF. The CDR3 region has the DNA TGTGCCAGTAGTATTGGTGGAGGATCCTATGGCTACACCTTC.

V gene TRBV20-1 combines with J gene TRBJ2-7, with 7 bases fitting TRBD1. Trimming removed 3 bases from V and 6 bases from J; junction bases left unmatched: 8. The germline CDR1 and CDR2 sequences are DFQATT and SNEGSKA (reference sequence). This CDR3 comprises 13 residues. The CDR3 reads CSASLRGNREQYF. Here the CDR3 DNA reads TGCAGTGCTAGTCTCAGGGGGAACCGCGAGCAGTACTTC.

The CDR3 DNA reads TGTGCCAGCAGCTTAGACGGTCCCTACAATGAGCAGTTCTTC. Amino acid sequence: CASSLDGPYNEQFF. V and J are TRBV11-3 and TRBJ2-1; D not resolved. With 0 bases removed from V and 2 bases from J, the gap between germline ends came to 5 bases. CDR3 size: 14 residues. The germline V gene has CDR1 SGHNT and CDR2 YENEEA.

CDR3 coding DNA: TGTGCCAGCAGTGCGGGGACAGACAACACTGAAGCTTTCTTT. Protein sequence: CASSAGTDNTEAFF. This chain links TRBV2 with TRBJ1-1; 7 nucleotides align to TRBD1. Germline lookup yields CDR1 SNHLY and CDR2 FYNNEI. The CDR3 has 14 residues. V trimming: 4 bases; J trimming: 2 bases; junction bases outside the gene matches: 4.

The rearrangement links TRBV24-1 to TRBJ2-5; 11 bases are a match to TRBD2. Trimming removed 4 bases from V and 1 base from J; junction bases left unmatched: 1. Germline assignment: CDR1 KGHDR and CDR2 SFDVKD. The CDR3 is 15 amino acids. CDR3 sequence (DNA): TGTGCCACCAGTGACCTAGCGGGAGGCCAAGAGACCCAGTACTTC. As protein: CATSDLAGGQETQYF.

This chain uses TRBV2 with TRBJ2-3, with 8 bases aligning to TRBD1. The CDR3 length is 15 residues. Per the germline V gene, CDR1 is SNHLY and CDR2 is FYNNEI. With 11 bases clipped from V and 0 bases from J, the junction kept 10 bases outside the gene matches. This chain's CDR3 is CAGRSGGSSTDTQYF. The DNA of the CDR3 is TGTGCCGGTAGATCAGGGGGCTCTAGCACAGATACGCAGTATTTT.

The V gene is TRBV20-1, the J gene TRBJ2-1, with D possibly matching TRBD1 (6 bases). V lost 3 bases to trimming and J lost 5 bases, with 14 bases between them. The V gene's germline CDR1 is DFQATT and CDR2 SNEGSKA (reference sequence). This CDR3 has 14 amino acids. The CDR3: CSASNGQIDNEQFF. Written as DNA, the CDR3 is TGCAGTGCTAGTAACGGACAGATAGACAATGAGCAGTTCTTC.

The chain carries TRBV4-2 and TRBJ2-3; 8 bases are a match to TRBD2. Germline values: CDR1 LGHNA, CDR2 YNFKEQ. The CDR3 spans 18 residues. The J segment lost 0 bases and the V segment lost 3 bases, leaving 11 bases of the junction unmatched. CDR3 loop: CASSQEPVGGRSTDTQYF. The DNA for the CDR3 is TGTGCCAGCAGCCAGGAACCCGTGGGCGGGAGGAGCACAGATACGCAGTATTTT.